A single sample gave rise to the 14 T cell receptor beta chains below, sequenced in a study of response to subunit inactivated influenza vaccine. MiXCR was run by TCRdb on the RT-PCR reads, yielding one entry per CDR3 protein. The data contain around 600,000 distinct CDR3 sequences, about 11% of them singletons. Separately, the same data were catalogued under a study of T cells expressing NK-cell markers. That source adds: Synthesis of TCR beta cDNA relied on 5'RACE template switching carrying UMIs.

The sample consisted of PBMCs from blood, taken on the day of vaccination. These TCRs come from a man aged 50 to 59 who received an inactivated influenza vaccine.

The chain joins TRBV20-1 to TRBJ2-7; D may be TRBD2 (5 bases). The CDR3 consists of 14 residues. The germline V gene encodes CDR1 DFQATT and CDR2 SNEGSKA (reference sequence). CDR3 residues: CSGRVGASTYEQYF. In DNA form, the CDR3 reads TGCAGCGGGCGGGTCGGAGCATCCACCTACGAGCAGTACTTC.

This chain links TRBV5-1 with TRBJ2-2; D not certain. V dropped 0 bases and J dropped 7 bases, with 16 bases sitting between them. The CDR3 is made up of 16 amino acids. CDR1 SGHRS and CDR2 YFSETQ come from the germline V gene. CDR3 in amino acids: CASSLDFPRLGGELFF. CDR3 bases: TGCGCCAGCAGCTTGGATTTCCCCCGCTTGGGCGGGGAGCTGTTTTTT.

The sample holds a few counts of this clonotype. The rearrangement uses TRBV2 and TRBJ2-1; D perhaps matches TRBD2 (5 bases). In germline, CDR1 is SNHLY, CDR2 FYNNEI. Trimming left V 6 bases short and J 1 base short, with 19 bases between. This CDR3 has 17 amino acids. CDR3 residues: CASRRASLLNSYNEQFF. The CDR3 nucleotides are TGTGCCAGCAGGAGAGCTAGCCTGCTAAATTCCTACAATGAGCAGTTCTTC.

In its sample, this clonotype was seen a few times. The chain joins TRBV6-1 to TRBJ2-3; D is perhaps TRBD2 (7 bases). V was pared by 0 bases and J by 5 bases, with 12 bases between. The CDR3 runs to 15 residues. Germline-derived CDR1 and CDR2 are MNHNS and SASEGT. CDR3 in amino acids: CASSEAGGPVDTQYF. The CDR3 DNA reads TGTGCCAGCAGTGAAGCGGGGGGGCCCGTAGATACGCAGTATTTT.

The chain is built from TRBV2 and TRBJ1-1; D remains ambiguous. The CDR3 totals 14 residues. Germline loops: CDR1 SNHLY, CDR2 FYNNEI. Trimming stripped 6 bases from V and 6 bases from J, with 17 bases between. CDR3 loop: CASRVGSGEAEAFF. CDR3 sequence (DNA): TGTGCCAGCAGGGTTGGCAGTGGAGAGGCTGAAGCTTTCTTT. The full variable domain, with the rest looked up from reference TRBV2 and TRBJ1-1, is EPEVTQTPSHQVTQMGQEVILRCVPISNHLYFYWYRQILGQKVEFLVSFYNNEISEKSEIFDDQFSVERPDGSNFTLKIRSTKLEDSAMYFCASRVGSGEAEAFFGQGTRLTVV.

V usage is TRBV6-5 and J usage is TRBJ1-2; maybe TRBD1 (5 bases). The CDR3 spans 15 residues. Trimming took 0 bases from V and 3 from J, leaving 11 bases between them. Per germline, CDR1 MNHEY and CDR2 SVGAGI. The CDR3 DNA is TGTGCCAGCAGTTACTCGATCCGGGGCGACTATGGCTACACCTTC. Amino acids: CASSYSIRGDYGYTF.

This clonotype was counted only a few times. This sequence joins TRBV7-2 and TRBJ2-7; tentative D call: TRBD1 (6 bases). CDR1 is SGHTA, CDR2 FQGNSA, per germline. The CDR3 spans 15 residues. Between the trimmed V and J ends, which lost 5 bases and 2 bases, there was a span of 16 bases. In DNA, the CDR3 is TGTGCCAGCAGCCAACAGGGATCCAGAACCTACGAGCAGTACTTC. Its translation: CASSQQGSRTYEQYF. The full variable domain, with the rest looked up from reference TRBV7-2 and TRBJ2-7, is GAGVSQSPSNKVTEKGKDVELRCDPISGHTALYWYRQSLGQGLEFLIYFQGNSAPDKSGLPSDRFSAERTGGSVSTLTIQRTQQEDSAVYLCASSQQGSRTYEQYFGPGTRLTVT.

This clonotype was seen a few times. V and J are TRBV10-3 and TRBJ1-3; 9 positions agree with TRBD1. The CDR3 sequence is 16 residues long. The germline V gene has CDR1 ENHRY and CDR2 SYGVKD. V was pared by 7 bases and J by 0 bases, with 7 bases of the junction left unmatched. The CDR3 protein is CAITSTGGRSGNTIYF. For the CDR3, the DNA is TGTGCCATCACTTCGACAGGGGGACGCTCTGGAAACACCATATATTTT.

There are many counts of this clonotype. The rearrangement uses TRBV12-3 or TRBV12-4 and TRBJ2-5; D uncertain. The CDR3 sequence is 13 residues long. V lost 3 bases to trimming and J lost 5 bases, with 10 bases between them. The CDR3 sequence: CASSFTQRETQYF. For the CDR3, the DNA is TGTGCCAGCAGTTTTACCCAAAGGGAGACCCAGTACTTC.

The sample holds a few counts of this clonotype. CDR3 nucleotides: TGCGCCAGCAGCTTGTCGGGGCATGGGGACACTGAAGCTTTCTTT. This encodes CASSLSGHGDTEAFF. This rearrangement joins TRBV5-1 to TRBJ1-1; D possibly corresponds to TRBD1 (5 bases). The V gene's germline CDR1 is SGHRS and CDR2 YFSETQ. This CDR3 comprises 15 residues. V was trimmed by 1 base and J by 3 bases, leaving 13 bases between them.

This clonotype was seen only a few times. This chain uses TRBV20-1 with TRBJ1-2; D not resolved. Germline CDR1 and CDR2: DFQATT and SNEGSKA (reference sequence). The ends were cut back, 1 base at V and 4 bases at J, with 13 bases in the middle. This CDR3 has 14 residues. Here the CDR3 reads CSARVRGMSYGYTF. For the CDR3, the DNA is TGCAGTGCTAGAGTTCGAGGGATGAGCTATGGCTACACCTTC.

The chain employs TRBV28 and TRBJ2-1; 11 positions agree with TRBD1. The germline gives CDR1 MDHEN, CDR2 SYDVKM. The CDR3 consists of 16 residues. J lost 6 bases, V lost 8 bases, and 12 bases had no gene match. CDR3: CASGRWTGGGFNEQFF. The CDR3 DNA reads TGTGCCAGCGGAAGGTGGACAGGGGGCGGTTTCAATGAGCAGTTCTTC. Supplemented by reference TRBV28 and TRBJ2-1, the full variable domain reads DVKVTQSSRYLVKRTGEKVFLECVQDMDHENMFWYRQDPGLGLRLIYFSYDVKMKEKGDIPEGYSVSREKKERFSLILESASTNQTSMYLCASGRWTGGGFNEQFFGPGTRLTVL.

This clonotype has a handful of counts. The chain joins TRBV7-2 to TRBJ2-3; 7 nucleotides match TRBD2. J gave up 3 bases and V 6 bases, and 3 bases lay outside the gene matches. The CDR3 contains 13 residues. Germline CDR1 and CDR2: SGHTA and FQGNSA. The CDR3 protein is CASRLATTDTQYF. The CDR3 DNA reads TGTGCCAGCAGACTAGCGACGACAGATACGCAGTATTTT.

This clonotype has only a few counts. The chain is built from TRBV11-2 and TRBJ1-1; D unclear. Germline assignment: CDR1 SGHAT and CDR2 FQNNGV. The CDR3 has 14 amino acids. Trimming shortened V by 8 bases and J by 1 base, and 14 bases separated the two germline ends. The DNA for the CDR3 is TGTGCCAGCGGAAATAAGGGAGGGAACACTGAAGCTTTCTTT. This translates into CASGNKGGNTEAFF.